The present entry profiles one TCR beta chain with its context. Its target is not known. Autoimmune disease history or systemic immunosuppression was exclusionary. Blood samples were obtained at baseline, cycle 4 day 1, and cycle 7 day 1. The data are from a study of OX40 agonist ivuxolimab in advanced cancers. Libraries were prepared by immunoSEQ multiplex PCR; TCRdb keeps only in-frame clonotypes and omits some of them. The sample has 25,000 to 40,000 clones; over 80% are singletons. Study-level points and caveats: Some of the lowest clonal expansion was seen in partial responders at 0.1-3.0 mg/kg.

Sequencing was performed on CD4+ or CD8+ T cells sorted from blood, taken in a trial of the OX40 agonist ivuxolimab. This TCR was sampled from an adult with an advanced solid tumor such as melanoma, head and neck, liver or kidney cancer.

CDR3 region: CASSQIPLGGLGDNEQFF. In DNA, the CDR3 is TGCGCCAGCAGCCAGATACCCCTAGGCGGGCTCGGGGACAATGAGCAGTTCTTC. The chain joins TRBV4-1 to TRBJ2-1, with a possible D match to TRBD2 (5 bases). The CDR3 runs to 18 residues. Trimming shortened V by 3 bases and J by 5 bases, and 23 bases separated the two germline ends. CDR1 and CDR2 (germline): MGHRA, YSYEKL.